The 20 T cell receptor beta chains in this list originate from one sample, sequenced in a study of blood T cells in healthy people across ages. A J-beta primer mix and a sample-barcoded 5' primer were used in a second PCR of roughly 6 to 11 cycles. TCRdb called the 5' RACE reads again in MiXCR, with one record for every CDR3 protein. Here the sample spans about 1,500,000 distinct CDR3 sequences, around 39% being singletons. Sequencing was carried out using blood. The receptors were gathered from a woman between 18 and 30 years old in good health.

This clonotype occurred once. The J gene is TRBJ2-5, the V gene TRBV28; TRBD1 matches at 7 bases. This CDR3 is built from 14 residues. Trimming took 7 bases from V and 3 from J; bases not matched to a gene: 8. Germline lookup yields CDR1 MDHEN and CDR2 SYDVKM. The CDR3 bases are TGTGCCAGCACCCTGACAGGGTTGGAAGAGACCCAGTACTTC. Its translation is CASTLTGLEETQYF.

The rearrangement joins TRBV5-1 to TRBJ2-5; the match to TRBD2 covers 7 bases. Germline V gene data show CDR1 as SGHRS and CDR2 as YFSETQ. This CDR3 has 15 amino acids. With 3 bases clipped from V and 3 bases from J, the junction kept 8 bases outside the gene matches. The CDR3 is CASSSGGRQEETQYF. The CDR3 DNA sequence: TGCGCCAGCAGCTCGGGCGGGAGACAAGAAGAGACCCAGTACTTC.

This clonotype was seen a few times. J is TRBJ2-1 and V is TRBV4-2; perhaps TRBD2 as D (7 bases). V was trimmed by 1 base and J by 5 bases, leaving 15 bases between them. CDR1 and CDR2 from the germline V gene are LGHNA and YNFKEQ. The CDR3 is made up of 16 amino acids. CDR3 in DNA: TGTGCCAGCAGCCAAGCAGGCCAGCGGGACAACAATGAGCAGTTCTTC. Translating gives CASSQAGQRDNNEQFF.

This clonotype occurred a few times. The CDR3 region has the DNA TGCAGTGCTCCCACTAGCGGGAGGGGGAGTTTGGACATTCAGTACTTC. Encoded protein: CSAPTSGRGSLDIQYF. V usage is TRBV20-1 and J usage is TRBJ2-4, with TRBD2 matching 13 bases. The V gene end was trimmed by 5 bases and the J gene end by 8 bases; junction bases not matched to a gene: 12. Germline assignment: CDR1 DFQATT and CDR2 SNEGSKA (reference sequence). The CDR3 runs 16 residues.

This sequence joins TRBV20-1 and TRBJ2-1; perhaps TRBD2 as D (7 bases). The DNA end lines up better with TRBJ2-7; the J call may be wrong. CDR1 is DFQATT and CDR2 is SNEGSKA in the germline V gene (reference sequence). This CDR3 is 19 amino acids long. The CDR3 loop reads CSARDPQGLKRGSYNEQYF. In DNA, the CDR3 is TGCAGTGCTAGAGATCCGCAGGGGCTTAAGCGGGGCTCCTACAATGAGCAGTACTTC.

This clonotype was counted many times. The V and J genes are TRBV11-1 and TRBJ2-7; D is ambiguous. CDR3 length: 15 amino acids. Germline-derived CDR1 and CDR2 are SGHAT and FQDESV (reference sequence). The V and J ends lost 1 base and 3 bases respectively, with 13 bases between them. The chain's CDR3 is CASSLEGQPIYEQYF. The CDR3 bases are TGTGCCAGCAGCTTAGAAGGGCAGCCGATCTACGAGCAGTACTTC. Looking up the rest from reference TRBV11-1 and TRBJ2-7 gives the full variable domain: EAEVAQSPRYKITEKSQAVAFWCDPISGHATLYWYRQILGQGPELLVQFQDESVVDDSQLPKDRFSAERLKGVDSTLKIQPAELGDSAMYLCASSLEGQPIYEQYFGPGTRLTVT.

The CDR3 protein is CASGGSTGSKNIQYF. The CDR3 coding sequence is TGTGCCAGTGGTGGGTCGACAGGCAGCAAAAACATTCAGTACTTC. V gene TRBV2 combines with J gene TRBJ2-4; perhaps TRBD1 as D (6 bases). V gave up 9 bases and J gave up 3 bases, with 18 bases separating them. Per the germline V gene, CDR1 is SNHLY and CDR2 is FYNNEI. This CDR3 is 15 amino acids long.

J is TRBJ2-5 and V is TRBV10-3; D possibly corresponds to TRBD2 (5 bases). The CDR3 length is 15 residues. Germline CDR1 reads ENHRY; CDR2 reads SYGVKD. Trimming removed 4 bases from V and 11 bases from J, with 23 bases in between. CDR3 sequence reads: CAISGSEEINNEQYF. In DNA form, the CDR3 reads TGTGCCATCAGTGGATCGGAGGAAATAAACAATGAGCAGTACTTC.

This clonotype was observed a few times. The rearrangement joins TRBV6-1 to TRBJ2-5; a possible D gene is TRBD1 (5 bases). This CDR3 contains 15 residues. Germline values: CDR1 MNHNS, CDR2 SASEGT. The V gene lost 6 bases and the J gene lost 1 base, with 15 bases spanning the gap. The CDR3 is CASRGHLLSQETQYF. The CDR3 DNA reads TGTGCCAGCAGAGGACACCTTCTATCCCAAGAGACCCAGTACTTC.

This clonotype has only a few counts. The gene calls are TRBV20-1 and TRBJ2-5, with TRBD1 identical over 9 bases. V gave up 5 bases and J gave up 3 bases; unmatched junction bases: 10. CDR3 size: 15 residues. The germline CDR1 and CDR2 sequences are DFQATT and SNEGSKA (reference sequence). The DNA of the CDR3 is TGCAGTGCTCTTCTTCCGGGACAGGGAGAAGAGACCCAGTACTTC. It specifies CSALLPGQGEETQYF.

This sequence joins TRBV6-2 or TRBV6-3 and TRBJ2-7; D perhaps matches TRBD2 (6 bases). The V end was cut by 8 bases, the J end by 0 bases, with 14 bases between. Germline V CDR1 and CDR2: MNHEY, SVGEGT. The CDR3 extends over 14 amino acids. The CDR3 region has the DNA TGTGCCAGCTCTCGCGGGGCTAGCTCCTACGAGCAGTACTTC. This sequence encodes CASSRGASSYEQYF.

For this clonotype: At one boundary the junction diverges from the germline segment, which might be a read error. The rearrangement uses TRBV7-2 and TRBJ1-1, with a tentative D call TRBD1 (6 bases). CDR1 SGHTA and CDR2 FQGNSA come from the germline V gene. This CDR3 is built from 12 residues. The CDR3 DNA is TGTGCCAGCGGCTTGGGGGCAGATGAAGCTTTCTTT. Translating it yields CASGLGADEAFF.

This sequence joins TRBV18 and TRBJ2-6; perhaps TRBD1 as D (6 bases). Germline assignment: CDR1 KGHSH and CDR2 LQKENI. V shed 4 bases and J shed 1 base, with 11 bases lying between them. CDR3 length: 16 residues. CDR3 DNA: TGTGCCAGCTCACAAAATCAGGGGTCTGGGGCCAACGTCCTGACTTTC. It yields the protein CASSQNQGSGANVLTF. The variable domain in full, with the rest retrieved from reference TRBV18 and TRBJ2-6, is NAGVMQNPRHLVRRRGQEARLRCSPMKGHSHVYWYRQLPEEGLKFMVYLQKENIIDESGMPKERFSAEFPKEGPSILRIQQVVRGDSAAYFCASSQNQGSGANVLTFGAGSRLTVL.

V and J are TRBV6-5 and TRBJ2-1, with 10 bases matching TRBD2. The CDR3 extends over 18 amino acids. J was trimmed by 5 bases and V by 2 bases; bases with no gene match: 12. From germline, CDR1 is MNHEY and CDR2 SVGAGI. CDR3 bases: TGTGCCAGCAGTTACCAACTACCCCTAGCGGGAGATAACAATGAGCAGTTCTTC. It is translated as CASSYQLPLAGDNNEQFF.

The chain joins TRBV6-5 to TRBJ2-7; 10 nucleotides line up with TRBD2. V lost 5 bases, J lost 6 bases, and 13 bases stayed unmatched. CDR1 MNHEY and CDR2 SVGAGI come from the germline V gene. The length of the CDR3 is 16 residues. CDR3 amino acids: CASSRLAGESVSEQYF. The CDR3 bases are TGTGCCAGCAGTCGCCTAGCGGGAGAAAGTGTAAGCGAGCAGTACTTC.

This clonotype appeared once. The gene calls are TRBV9 and TRBJ2-1; 7 bases align to TRBD2. In germline, CDR1 is SGDLS, CDR2 YYNGEE. The V and J ends lost 3 bases and 2 bases, in that order; junction bases with no gene match: 8. CDR3 length equals 16 residues. The CDR3: CASSGSGIGPYNEQFF. For the CDR3, the DNA is TGTGCCAGCAGCGGAAGCGGGATCGGTCCCTACAATGAGCAGTTCTTC.

Comments on this clonotype: One end of the junction is discordant with germline, which a read error may explain. The chain links TRBV6-1 to TRBJ1-1; D perhaps matches TRBD1 (5 bases). CDR1 and CDR2 from the germline V gene are MNHNS and SASEGT. The CDR3 sequence is 15 residues long. CDR3 DNA: TGTGCCAGCAGTTCTCCGGGGGGGGTGGGCACTGAAGTTTTCTTT. This encodes CASSSPGGVGTEVFF.

V usage is TRBV12-3 or TRBV12-4 and J usage is TRBJ2-1, with 10 nucleotides matching TRBD2. The last part of the DNA fits TRBJ2-7 better; the J call may be wrong. The CDR3 spans 16 residues. CDR3 coding DNA: TGTGCCAGCAGGCATAGCGGGAGGAACTCCTACAATGAGCAGTACTTC. This codes for CASRHSGRNSYNEQYF.

V gene TRBV2 combines with J gene TRBJ2-7, with TRBD1 as a possible D gene (6 bases). The CDR3 covers 12 residues. V dropped 6 bases and J dropped 6 bases, with 12 bases sitting between them. From germline, CDR1 is SNHLY and CDR2 FYNNEI. CDR3 in DNA: TGTGCCAGCAGGGACAGACCGTTCGAGCAGTACTTC. This gives the protein CASRDRPFEQYF.

The genes are TRBV9 and TRBJ1-1; D may be TRBD1 (6 bases). The CDR3 consists of 14 residues. Trimming pared 1 base from V and 5 bases from J, leaving 12 bases between. Germline CDR1 reads SGDLS; CDR2 reads YYNGEE. CDR3 sequence reads: CASSVQLGGTEAFF. As DNA, the CDR3 is TGTGCCAGCAGCGTACAACTAGGGGGGACTGAAGCTTTCTTT.